The rows below give T cell receptor beta chains drawn from one sample of a study of blood T cell repertoires in COVID-19. TCRdb's copy holds only in-frame clones and misses some; the assay was immunoSEQ multiplex PCR. Here the sample spans more than 200,000 clones, around four fifths being singletons. Sequencing input: peripheral blood. Receptors originate from a middle-aged man with active or convalescent COVID-19. CDR3s include the opening cysteine and the closing phenylalanine or tryptophan. The D gene is left open where the match is weak. Clone size is stated in some rows and not others, as once, few, many or a class when expanded.

D: TRBD2
J: TRBJ2-1
length: 15
size: .
V: TRBV4-1
DNA: TGCGCCAGCAGGTCACTAGCGGGTGGTATGAATGAGCAGTTCTTC
CDR3: CASRSLAGGMNEQFF

D: TRBD1
J: TRBJ1-2
length: 14
size: .
V: TRBV27
DNA: TGTGCCAGCAGTCGCGGACAGGGGAACTATGGCTACACCTTC
CDR3: CASSRGQGNYGYTF

D: TRBD1
J: TRBJ1-2
length: 14
size: .
V: TRBV30
DNA: TGTGCCTGGAGTGTACTGTTTCCAGGGGGTGGCTACACCTTC
CDR3: CAWSVLFPGGGYTF

D: TRBD1
J: TRBJ1-1
length: 15
size: .
V: TRBV28
DNA: TGTGCCAGCAGTTGGACAGGGGGCTCGAACACTGAAGCTTTCTTT
CDR3: CASSWTGGSNTEAFF

D: .
J: TRBJ1-2
length: 13
size: .
V: TRBV7-3
DNA: TGTGCCAGCAGCTCACAGGGTTTAGGTGGCTACACCTTC
CDR3: CASSSQGLGGYTF

D: TRBD1
J: TRBJ2-5
length: 15
size: .
V: TRBV27
DNA: TGTGCCAGCAGAGCCGGGACAGGGCTTCAAGAGACCCAGTACTTC
CDR3: CASRAGTGLQETQYF

D: .
J: TRBJ1-3
length: 14
size: once
V: TRBV4-1
DNA: TGCGCCAGCGGCACGCCCGGGGGTACGAACACCATATATTTT
CDR3: CASGTPGGTNTIYF

D: .
J: TRBJ1-3
length: 18
size: once
V: TRBV4-2
DNA: TGTGCCAGCAGCCAAGATCTCGCTACCGCTTCCTCTGGAAACACCATATATTTT
CDR3: CASSQDLATASSGNTIYF

D: TRBD1
J: TRBJ1-3
length: 11
size: .
V: TRBV11-3
DNA: TGTGCCAGCAGCTCGGACAGGACGATATATTTT
CDR3: CASSSDRTIYF

D: TRBD1
J: TRBJ1-2
length: 16
size: .
V: TRBV4-1
DNA: TGCGCCAGCAGCCAAGGGCTCGACAGGGATAGATACGGCTACACCTTC
CDR3: CASSQGLDRDRYGYTF

D: .
J: TRBJ1-3
length: 13
size: .
V: TRBV21-1
DNA: TGTGCCACCAAGGGAGCTGATGGAAACACCATATATTTT
CDR3: CATKGADGNTIYF

D: .
J: TRBJ1-5
length: 13
size: once
V: TRBV27
DNA: TGTGCCAGCAGTGGGCCGGCGAATCAGCCCCAGCATTTT
CDR3: CASSGPANQPQHF

D: .
J: TRBJ1-2
length: 14
size: .
V: TRBV6-5
DNA: TGTGCCAGCAGGAGGGACAAAACTAACTATGGCTACACCTTC
CDR3: CASRRDKTNYGYTF

D: .
J: TRBJ2-7
length: 18
size: once
V: TRBV25-1
DNA: TGTGCCAGCAGTGATATTGGGGCTACGGGCGGGGAGACCTACGAGCAGTACTTC
CDR3: CASSDIGATGGETYEQYF

D: .
J: TRBJ2-5
length: 13
size: .
V: TRBV12-3/TRBV12-4
DNA: TGTGCCAGCAGTTGGAGGGAGCAAGAGACCCAGTACTTC
CDR3: CASSWREQETQYF

D: TRBD1
J: TRBJ1-1
length: 13
size: .
V: TRBV6-5
DNA: TGTGCCAGCAGAAGACAGGGGAACACTGAAGCTTTCTTT
CDR3: CASRRQGNTEAFF

D: .
J: TRBJ2-5
length: 19
size: .
V: TRBV4-2
DNA: TGTGCCAGCAGCCAAGAAGCGCGAGGTCAAGGGGTCGCGAGGGAGACCCAGTACTTC
CDR3: CASSQEARGQGVARETQYF

D: .
J: TRBJ1-2
length: 10
size: few
V: TRBV30
DNA: TGTGCCCACTATTTGAGCGGCTACACCTTC
CDR3: CAHYLSGYTF

D: .
J: TRBJ2-7
length: 12
size: .
V: TRBV30
DNA: TGTGCCTGGAGTCTACAGGGTTTCGAGCAGTACTTC
CDR3: CAWSLQGFEQYF

D: .
J: TRBJ1-2
length: 15
size: .
V: TRBV6-5
DNA: TGTGCCAGCAGTCCCTTAATGGGACAAATCTATGGCTACACCTTC
CDR3: CASSPLMGQIYGYTF

D: .
J: TRBJ1-2
length: 13
size: once
V: TRBV6-5
DNA: TGTGCCAGCTTACTAGAGGCCCTCTATGGCTACACCTTC
CDR3: CASLLEALYGYTF

D: TRBD1
J: TRBJ1-5
length: 13
size: few
V: TRBV6-5
DNA: TGTGCCAGCAGCATACAGGGGCATCAGCCCCAGCATTTT
CDR3: CASSIQGHQPQHF

D: TRBD2
J: TRBJ2-3
length: 16
size: .
V: TRBV4-1
DNA: TGCGCCAGCAGCCAAGATCCGGGACTAGCAGGAGATACGCAGTATTTT
CDR3: CASSQDPGLAGDTQYF

D: .
J: TRBJ2-3
length: 12
size: .
V: TRBV10-2
DNA: TGCGCCAGCAGTACAGAAGCAGATACGCAGTATTTT
CDR3: CASSTEADTQYF

D: .
J: TRBJ1-1
length: 15
size: .
V: TRBV3-1/TRBV3-2
DNA: TGTGCCAGCAGACAATCGTCAGTCATGAACACTGAAGCTTTCTTT
CDR3: CASRQSSVMNTEAFF

D: .
J: TRBJ1-1
length: 13
size: .
V: TRBV2
DNA: TGTGCCAGCAGTGGGACACAGAACACTGAAGCTTTCTTT
CDR3: CASSGTQNTEAFF

D: .
J: TRBJ2-7
length: 12
size: .
V: TRBV6-6
DNA: TGTGCCAGCACCGCCGAGGCCTACGAGCAGTACTTC
CDR3: CASTAEAYEQYF

D: TRBD2
J: TRBJ2-2
length: 16
size: .
V: TRBV19
DNA: TGTGCCAGTAGCCCTGGGGGGACTAGCGGATTCCGGGAGCTGTTTTTT
CDR3: CASSPGGTSGFRELFF

D: TRBD1
J: TRBJ1-2
length: 15
size: .
V: TRBV29-1
DNA: TGCAGCGTAGGATCCGGGACAGGGCGGTACTATGGCTACACCTTC
CDR3: CSVGSGTGRYYGYTF

D: TRBD1
J: TRBJ2-2
length: 16
size: .
V: TRBV5-1
DNA: TGCGCCAGCAGCACCGCCGGGACAGGGAACACCGGGGAGCTGTTTTTT
CDR3: CASSTAGTGNTGELFF

D: TRBD1
J: TRBJ1-4
length: 15
size: .
V: TRBV9
DNA: TGTGCCAGCAGCCAATCGACAGGGGATCAGGAAAAACTGTTTTTT
CDR3: CASSQSTGDQEKLFF

D: TRBD2
J: TRBJ2-1
length: 16
size: .
V: TRBV5-4
DNA: TGTGCCAGCAGCTTGTCCGGCGGGAGATCCTACAATGAGCAGTTCTTC
CDR3: CASSLSGGRSYNEQFF

D: .
J: TRBJ2-5
length: 16
size: .
V: TRBV5-1
DNA: TGCGCCAGCAGCTTCGTCTCCCCAGGGATCGAAGAGACCCAGTACTTC
CDR3: CASSFVSPGIEETQYF

D: .
J: TRBJ2-5
length: 14
size: .
V: TRBV4-1
DNA: TGCGCCAGCAGCCAAGACATAACAGGGAGGGCCCAGTACTTC
CDR3: CASSQDITGRAQYF

D: TRBD1
J: TRBJ2-5
length: 16
size: .
V: TRBV5-1
DNA: TGCGCCAGCAGCGCGTCTACAGGGGGCAGGGGAGAGACCCAGTACTTC
CDR3: CASSASTGGRGETQYF